This T cell receptor (beta chain) derives from a study of T-cell memory formation after mild COVID-19. Study information: Each donor largely had its own TCR clusters.

TCRdb recomputed calls from the 5' RACE reads with MiXCR, one row per CDR3 protein. The top ten hold more than 20% of the sample, which has approximately 260,000 distinct CDR3 sequences, about a sixth seen once. Findings of the study overall: Clonal second-wave expansions that peaked on day 37 had unconfirmed SARS-CoV-2 specificity. Clones shrinking from day 15 to 85 showed even CD4/CD8 mixes; later expanders tilted CD4+. Several responding clones turned up in pre-infection memory, indicating that cross-reactive memory may have taken part.

In this sample, this clonotype turned up a few times. The antigen remains unidentified. CDR1 is DFQATT and CDR2 is SNEGSKA in the germline V gene (reference sequence). V lost 6 bases to trimming and J lost 5 bases, with 19 bases between them. CDR3 length equals 14 residues. The sample consisted of PBMCs or a T cell subset sorted from them (not recorded which). V is TRBV20-1 and J is TRBJ1-2; the D gene is possibly TRBD1 (5 bases). This sequence originates from a man in his late teens or twenties who had mild COVID-19 (a few samples of this study predate the infection). Cell type and time point are not known. CDR3 loop: CSAPSRDGTYGYTF. CDR3 coding DNA: TGCAGTGCGCCAAGTCGGGACGGGACTTATGGCTACACCTTC.